What follows describes a single T cell receptor (beta chain). Its antigen is still unknown. These data are taken from a study of a mutant IDH1 vaccine in newly diagnosed glioma. Turning to the study itself: The study started vaccination 4-6 weeks after radiotherapy alone, or with temozolomide cycles. Standard pretreatment was either radiotherapy, temozolomide, or, for most, radiochemotherapy with temozolomide. The timing of visit V12 was week 35, and that of visit V13 was week 47.

Time point: week 47, end of study. Topical imiquimod was applied with each vaccine dose, which held 300 ug of mutant IDH1 20-mer peptide. The table came from immunoSEQ multiplex PCR; TCRdb's copy has only in-frame clones and leaves some out. The table has roughly 86,000 clones, 89% seen once; the top ten hold roughly 0.78%. The material was PBMCs, obtained from a glioma patient whose treatment included an IDH1 peptide vaccine. The origin of this receptor is a woman aged 50 to 60 with glioma.

The CDR3 reads CASSVEGHTRPYEQYF. The CDR3 bases are TGTGCCAGCAGCGTAGAAGGGCACACACGACCCTACGAGCAGTACTTC. The chain joins TRBV9 to TRBJ2-7; no firm D call. Trimming cost V 0 bases and J 2 bases, with 15 bases left between them. The CDR3 loop spans 16 amino acids. The germline V gene encodes CDR1 SGDLS and CDR2 YYNGEE.